These 17 T cell receptor beta chains were all obtained from the same sample, sequenced in a study of OX40 agonist ivuxolimab in advanced cancers. The repertoire was sequenced with immunoSEQ multiplex PCR; TCRdb's copy has only in-frame clones and lacks some. The data hold some 86,000 clones, with around 90% observed a single time. This sample comprised CD4+ or CD8+ T cells sorted from blood, obtained in a trial of the OX40 agonist ivuxolimab. The source is an adult with an advanced solid tumor such as melanoma, head and neck, liver or kidney cancer.

This sequence joins TRBV4-1 and TRBJ2-5; D remains unclear. The CDR3 has 13 residues. Deletions cut 4 bases from V and 5 bases from J, with 11 bases between. Looked up from germline, CDR1 is MGHRA and CDR2 is YSYEKL. The CDR3 nucleotides are TGCGCCAGCAGCCCACGGTGGCCGGAGACCCAGTACTTC. It specifies CASSPRWPETQYF.

This clone was seen only a few times. The gene calls are TRBV11-2 and TRBJ1-5; possibly TRBD1 for D (6 bases). Per germline, CDR1 SGHAT and CDR2 FQNNGV. The CDR3 sequence is 13 residues long. Trimming removed 3 bases at V and 4 bases at J, with 7 bases between. In DNA form, the CDR3 reads TGTGCCAGCAGCTTCGGGACAAATCAGCCCCAGCATTTT. Amino acid sequence: CASSFGTNQPQHF. Full variable domain (outside the CDR3, taken from reference TRBV11-2 and TRBJ1-5): EAGVAQSPRYKIIEKRQSVAFWCNPISGHATLYWYQQILGQGPKLLIQFQNNGVVDDSQLPKDRFSAERLKGVDSTLKIQPAKLEDSAVYLCASSFGTNQPQHFGDGTRLSIL.

Details on this clone: The sample carries other DNA sequences with the same CDR3. This chain connects TRBV7-3 to TRBJ2-6; TRBD1 might be the D (6 bases). The germline gives CDR1 SGHTA, CDR2 FQGTGA. The germline V and J ends were trimmed by 3 bases and 0 bases, with 6 bases remaining between them. CDR3 length equals 15 residues. The CDR3 region is CASSLDSSGANVLTF. The DNA for the CDR3 is TGTGCCAGCAGCTTGGACAGCTCTGGGGCCAACGTCCTGACTTTC.

This chain links TRBV25-1 with TRBJ2-1; 10 bases fit TRBD2. After removal of 6 bases from V and 5 bases from J, the junction contained 4 bases not matched to a gene. This CDR3 is built from 14 residues. Per germline, CDR1 MGHDK and CDR2 SYGVNS. CDR3 in DNA: TGTGCCAGCAGAGGACTAGCGGTAAACAATGAGCAGTTCTTC. The encoded protein is CASRGLAVNNEQFF.

V gene TRBV29-1 combines with J gene TRBJ1-4; D call uncertain. With 0 bases removed from V and 8 bases from J, the gap between germline ends came to 16 bases. Germline lookup yields CDR1 SQVTM and CDR2 ANQGSEA. This CDR3 has 15 residues. Here the CDR3 reads CSVEDRLRFGEKLFF. The DNA of the CDR3 is TGCAGCGTTGAAGATCGGCTAAGGTTCGGGGAAAAACTGTTTTTT.

J is TRBJ1-5 and V is TRBV11-2; D uncertain. The CDR3 covers 15 residues. CDR1 and CDR2 from the germline V gene are SGHAT and FQNNGV. V was pared by 5 bases and J by 1 base, with 12 bases between. CDR3 loop: CASSPSGGSNQPQHF. The CDR3 DNA follows: TGTGCCAGCAGCCCCTCGGGCGGGAGCAATCAGCCCCAGCATTTT.

The chain carries TRBV19 and TRBJ1-2; D gene unclear. Trimming left V 6 bases short and J 4 bases short, with 18 bases between. The CDR3 consists of 15 residues. Germline CDR1 and CDR2: LNHDA and SQIVND (reference sequence). In nucleotides, the CDR3 is TGTGCCAGTAGCAAGGACGTACCCGGCGGCTATGGCTACACCTTC. This gives the protein CASSKDVPGGYGYTF.

The chain is built from TRBV6-1 and TRBJ1-3; the D is unclear. Trimming shortened V by 2 bases and J by 0 bases, and 11 bases separated the two germline ends. The CDR3 totals 16 residues. The V gene's germline CDR1 is MNHNS and CDR2 SASEGT. For the CDR3, the DNA is TGTGCCAGCAGTGAATATGGAACCAGCTCTGGAAACACCATATATTTT. This codes for CASSEYGTSSGNTIYF.

The chain couples TRBV5-6 to TRBJ1-2; 7 bases match TRBD1. J lost 1 base, V lost 3 bases, and 6 bases had no gene match. Germline CDR1 is SGHDT and CDR2 is YYEEEE. The CDR3 loop spans 15 amino acids. The CDR3 sequence: CASSSGDRLNYGYTF. CDR3 nucleotides: TGTGCCAGCAGCTCCGGGGACAGACTTAACTATGGCTACACCTTC.

The chain has TRBV4-1 and TRBJ2-7; 8 positions match TRBD1. Germline trimming cut 4 bases from V and 4 bases from J; bases unmatched to any gene: 12. The germline CDR1 and CDR2 sequences are MGHRA and YSYEKL. The CDR3 length is 16 residues. Here the CDR3 DNA reads TGCGCCAGCAGCCGATTATGGACAGGGAATATGTACGAGCAGTACTTC. It encodes CASSRLWTGNMYEQYF.

This chain connects TRBV13 to TRBJ1-3; no clear D. The germline V gene has CDR1 PRHDT and CDR2 FYEKMQ (reference sequence). V gave up 6 bases and J gave up 0 bases, with 15 bases separating them. The CDR3 loop spans 16 amino acids. The CDR3 loop is CASRNTRSSSGNTIYF. CDR3 DNA: TGTGCCAGCAGAAATACGCGAAGTTCCTCTGGAAACACCATATATTTT. The full variable domain, in which reference TRBV13 and TRBJ1-3 provide the parts outside the CDR3, is AAGVIQSPRHLIKEKRETATLKCYPIPRHDTVYWYQQGPGQDPQFLISFYEKMQSDKGSIPDRFSAQQFSDYHSELNMSSLELGDSALYFCASRNTRSSSGNTIYFGEGSWLTVV.

The chain is built from TRBV7-3 and TRBJ1-1; possible D gene TRBD1, 6 bases. Germline V gene sequence: CDR1 SGHTA, CDR2 FQGTGA. The CDR3 sequence is 16 residues long. Trimming stripped 0 bases from V and 4 bases from J, with 15 bases between. The CDR3 here is CASSLTGGGVSTEAFF. The CDR3 nucleotides read TGTGCCAGCAGCTTAACGGGGGGCGGGGTCAGCACTGAAGCTTTCTTT.

The gene calls are TRBV5-4 and TRBJ2-1, with a weak D call TRBD2 (6 bases). The CDR3 length is 16 residues. Germline values: CDR1 SGHNT, CDR2 YYREEE (reference sequence). Trimming removed 0 bases from V and 3 bases from J, with 13 bases in between. The CDR3 loop reads CASSLGGVYGYNEQFF. The CDR3 coding sequence is TGTGCCAGCAGCTTGGGGGGGGTTTACGGCTACAATGAGCAGTTCTTC.

The V and J genes are TRBV5-6 and TRBJ1-3; D is possibly TRBD1 (6 bases). The germline V gene has CDR1 SGHDT and CDR2 YYEEEE. The CDR3 contains 16 residues. Trimming cost V 1 base and J 0 bases, with 11 bases left between them. CDR3 in DNA: TGTGCCAGCAGCTTGCCAGGGGTTGACTCTGGAAACACCATATATTTT. Amino acid sequence: CASSLPGVDSGNTIYF.

The J gene is TRBJ1-6, the V gene TRBV25-1, with TRBD1 matching 9 bases. The CDR3 has 14 amino acids. CDR1 and CDR2 (germline): MGHDK, SYGVNS. Trimming took 5 bases from V and 11 from J; bases not matched to a gene: 7. The DNA of the CDR3 is TGTGCCAGCAGTCTGGGACAGGGCCAGACACCCCTCCACTTT. Translation gives CASSLGQGQTPLHF.

The genes are TRBV28 and TRBJ1-3; D not certain. The CDR3 has 15 amino acids. The V gene's germline CDR1 is MDHEN and CDR2 SYDVKM. The V end lost 6 bases, the J end lost 0 bases, and 12 bases lay between the germline ends. The CDR3 DNA reads TGTGCCAGCAGCCTGAACCTCGGCTCTGGAAACACCATATATTTT. Translating it yields CASSLNLGSGNTIYF. The complete variable domain, with remaining parts taken from reference TRBV28 and TRBJ1-3, reads DVKVTQSSRYLVKRTGEKVFLECVQDMDHENMFWYRQDPGLGLRLIYFSYDVKMKEKGDIPEGYSVSREKKERFSLILESASTNQTSMYLCASSLNLGSGNTIYFGEGSWLTVV.

The genes are TRBV5-1 and TRBJ2-5, with TRBD1 matching over 11 bases. The CDR3 is made up of 16 amino acids. CDR1 and CDR2 from the germline V gene are SGHRS and YFSETQ. J lost 4 bases, V lost 3 bases, and 8 bases had no gene match. This CDR3 is CASSSRTGGIGETQYF. As DNA, the CDR3 is TGCGCCAGCAGCTCGAGGACAGGGGGCATCGGAGAGACCCAGTACTTC.